This TCR beta chain was profiled in a study of cytomegalovirus exposure and HLA in healthy donors. Study in general: Among the approximately 370 donors who were genotyped, approximately 76% fell in the genetic ancestry cluster that is associated with self-reported Caucasian donors.

The PCR contained 60 Vbeta and 13 Jbeta primers. The data were produced by immunoSEQ multiplex PCR, yet TCRdb's version contains in-frame clones alone and is incomplete. The sample holds 77,000 or so clones, less than 80% seen once. This receptor was taken from a woman aged 40 to 50 in good health and CMV-seronegative. The sequenced sample consisted of PBMCs.

The CDR3 nucleotides read TGCGCCAGCAGCCAAGAGGAGACAGTGTACGAGCAGTACTTC. Its protein product is CASSQEETVYEQYF. The chain couples TRBV4-1 to TRBJ2-7; possibly TRBD1 for D (5 bases). Germline V gene data show CDR1 as MGHRA and CDR2 as YSYEKL. V was pared by 0 bases and J by 4 bases, with 10 bases between. The CDR3 runs 14 residues.